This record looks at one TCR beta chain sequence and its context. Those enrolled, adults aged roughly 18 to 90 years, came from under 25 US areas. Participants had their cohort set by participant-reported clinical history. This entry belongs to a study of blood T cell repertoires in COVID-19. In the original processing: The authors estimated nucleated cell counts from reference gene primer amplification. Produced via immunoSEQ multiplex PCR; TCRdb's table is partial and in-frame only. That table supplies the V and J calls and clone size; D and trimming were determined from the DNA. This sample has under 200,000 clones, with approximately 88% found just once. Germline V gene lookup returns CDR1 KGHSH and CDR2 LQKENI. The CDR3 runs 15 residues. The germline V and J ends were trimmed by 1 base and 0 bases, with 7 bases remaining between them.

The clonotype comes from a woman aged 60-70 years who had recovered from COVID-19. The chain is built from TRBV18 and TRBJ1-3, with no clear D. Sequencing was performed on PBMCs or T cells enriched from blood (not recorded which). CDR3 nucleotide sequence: TGTGCCAGCTCACCACGTCCAGGCTCTGGAAACACCATATATTTT. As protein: CASSPRPGSGNTIYF. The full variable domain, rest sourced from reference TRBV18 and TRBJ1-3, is NAGVMQNPRHLVRRRGQEARLRCSPMKGHSHVYWYRQLPEEGLKFMVYLQKENIIDESGMPKERFSAEFPKEGPSILRIQQVVRGDSAAYFCASSPRPGSGNTIYFGEGSWLTVV.